The T cell receptor beta chain described here comes from a study of response to subunit inactivated influenza vaccine (dated by TCRdb to the late 2010s). Looking at the study overall: To follow how T cells responded to a trivalent subunit inactivated influenza vaccine, the researchers relied on deep quantitative profiling of the T cell receptor repertoire.

General study outcomes and caveats: It was suggested by the authors that each seasonal influenza vaccination may recruit only a limited number of new T cells.

The library was made by RT-PCR. The reads were generated on an Illumina HiSeq 2500. TCRdb handled the public reads itself, with Q25 trimming in fastp and clone calling in MiXCR, and kept productive beta chains. CDR3 protein duplicates are merged, each entry listing the most common genes and DNA. The table for this sample lists roughly 520,000 distinct CDR3 sequences; about 25% of them were counted only once. The ten largest make up 1.9% of the sample. In this sample, this clonotype turned up a few times. No cognate antigen has been identified for it. No base qualities exist here, and no much larger clone lies one base off it. From the cysteine up to the phenylalanine, the CDR3 has a length of 17 residues. Only CDR3 DNA is held: 51 bases, read in frame from base 1. Unmatched junction bases come to 16, with V trimmed by 5 bases and J by 10 bases. The germline V gene yields SGHTA for CDR1 and FQGNSA for CDR2.

The source material was CD4+ T cells sorted from PBMCs, sampled 4 to 6 days after vaccination. The sequence was obtained from a man aged 50 or older who received an inactivated influenza vaccine. Donor details come from another sample of the same person, matched by shared clones. The sequence joins TRBV7-2 to TRBJ1-6; 8 bases in the middle match TRBD1. The bases are TGTGCCAGCAGCCCTTCTTTGGACAGGGTTCGACACTCACCCCTCCACTTT. It translates to CASSPSLDRVRHSPLHF.